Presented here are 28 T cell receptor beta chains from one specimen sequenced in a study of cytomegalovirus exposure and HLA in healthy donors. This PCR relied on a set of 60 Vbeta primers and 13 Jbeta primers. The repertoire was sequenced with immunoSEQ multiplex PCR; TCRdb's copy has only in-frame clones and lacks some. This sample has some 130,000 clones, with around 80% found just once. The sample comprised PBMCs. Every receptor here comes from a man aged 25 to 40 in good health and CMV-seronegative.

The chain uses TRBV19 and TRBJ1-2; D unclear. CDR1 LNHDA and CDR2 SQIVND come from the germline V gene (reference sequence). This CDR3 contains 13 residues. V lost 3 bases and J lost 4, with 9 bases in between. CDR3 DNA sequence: TGTGCCAGTAGTATCCGGGTTGTCTATGGCTACACCTTC. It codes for CASSIRVVYGYTF. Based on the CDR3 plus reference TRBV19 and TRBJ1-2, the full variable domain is DGGITQSPKYLFRKEGQNVTLSCEQNLNHDAMYWYRQDPGQGLRLIYYSQIVNDFQKGDIAEGYSVSREKKESFPLTVTSAQKNPTAFYLCASSIRVVYGYTFGSGTRLTVV.

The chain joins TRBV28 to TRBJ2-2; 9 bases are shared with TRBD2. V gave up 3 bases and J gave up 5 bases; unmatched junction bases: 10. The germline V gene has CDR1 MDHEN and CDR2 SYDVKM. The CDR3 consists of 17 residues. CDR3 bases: TGTGCCAGCAGTTTGCCTGGGGCTAGCGGGAATACCGGGGAGCTGTTTTTT. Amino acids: CASSLPGASGNTGELFF.

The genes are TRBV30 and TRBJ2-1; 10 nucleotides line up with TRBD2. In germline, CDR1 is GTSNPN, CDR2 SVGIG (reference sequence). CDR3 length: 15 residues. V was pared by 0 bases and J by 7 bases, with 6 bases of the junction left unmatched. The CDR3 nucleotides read TGTGCCTGGAGTGTAGGTCTAGCGGGAGTTAATGAGCAGTTCTTC. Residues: CAWSVGLAGVNEQFF.

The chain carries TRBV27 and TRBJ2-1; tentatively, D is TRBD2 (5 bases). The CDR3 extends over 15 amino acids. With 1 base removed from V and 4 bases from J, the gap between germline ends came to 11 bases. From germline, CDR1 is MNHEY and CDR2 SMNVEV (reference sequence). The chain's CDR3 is CASSLFSRGYNEQFF. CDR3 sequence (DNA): TGTGCCAGCAGTTTATTCTCCCGGGGATACAATGAGCAGTTCTTC.

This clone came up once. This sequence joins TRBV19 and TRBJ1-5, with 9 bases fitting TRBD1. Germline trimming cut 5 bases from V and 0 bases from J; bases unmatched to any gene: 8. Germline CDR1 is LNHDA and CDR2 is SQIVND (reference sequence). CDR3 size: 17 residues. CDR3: CASSPRTGDFSNQPQHF. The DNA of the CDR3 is TGTGCCAGTAGTCCGCGGACAGGGGATTTTAGCAATCAGCCCCAGCATTTT.

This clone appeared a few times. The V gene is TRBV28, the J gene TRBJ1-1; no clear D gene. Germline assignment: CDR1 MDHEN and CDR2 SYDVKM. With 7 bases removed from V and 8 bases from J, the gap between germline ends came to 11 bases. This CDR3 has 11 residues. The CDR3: CASTSPREAFF. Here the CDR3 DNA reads TGTGCCAGCACCTCACCCCGGGAAGCTTTCTTT.

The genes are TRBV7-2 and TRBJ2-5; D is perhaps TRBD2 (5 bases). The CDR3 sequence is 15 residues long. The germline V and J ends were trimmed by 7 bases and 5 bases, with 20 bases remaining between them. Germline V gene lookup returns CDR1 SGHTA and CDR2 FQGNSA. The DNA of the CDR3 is TGTGCCAGCACCAGTCCTGAGGGAGTGAGGGAGACCCAGTACTTC. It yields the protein CASTSPEGVRETQYF.

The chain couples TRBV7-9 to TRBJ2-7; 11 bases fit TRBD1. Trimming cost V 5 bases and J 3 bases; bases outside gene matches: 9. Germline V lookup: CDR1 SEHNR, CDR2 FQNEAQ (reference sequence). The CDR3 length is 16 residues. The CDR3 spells CASSPRDRGEFYEQYF. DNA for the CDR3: TGTGCCAGCAGCCCCAGGGACAGGGGGGAGTTCTACGAGCAGTACTTC.

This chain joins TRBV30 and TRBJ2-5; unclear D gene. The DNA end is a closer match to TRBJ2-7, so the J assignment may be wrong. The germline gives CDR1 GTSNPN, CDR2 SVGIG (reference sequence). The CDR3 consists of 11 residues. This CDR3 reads CAWSISYEQYF. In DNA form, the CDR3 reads TGTGCCTGGAGTATATCCTACGAGCAGTACTTC.

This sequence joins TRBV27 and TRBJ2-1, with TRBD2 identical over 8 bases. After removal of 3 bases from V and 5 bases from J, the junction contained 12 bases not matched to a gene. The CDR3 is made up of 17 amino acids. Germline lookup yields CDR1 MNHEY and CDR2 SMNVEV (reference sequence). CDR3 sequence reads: CASSFWLAGRKNNEQFF. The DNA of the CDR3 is TGTGCCAGCAGTTTTTGGTTAGCGGGAAGAAAAAACAATGAGCAGTTCTTC.

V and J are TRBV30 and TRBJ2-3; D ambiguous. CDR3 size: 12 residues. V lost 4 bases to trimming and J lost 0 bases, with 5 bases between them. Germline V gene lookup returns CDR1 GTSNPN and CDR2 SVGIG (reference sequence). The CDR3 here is CAWTPSTDTQYF. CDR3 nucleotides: TGTGCCTGGACCCCAAGCACAGATACGCAGTATTTT.

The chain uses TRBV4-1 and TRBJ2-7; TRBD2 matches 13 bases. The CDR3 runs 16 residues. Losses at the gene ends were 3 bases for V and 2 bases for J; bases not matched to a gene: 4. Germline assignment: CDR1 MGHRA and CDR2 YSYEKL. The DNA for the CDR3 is TGCGCCAGCAGCCAGGGGGGACTAGCGGGGACCTACGAGCAGTACTTC. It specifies CASSQGGLAGTYEQYF.

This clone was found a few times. The CDR3 sequence is CASSSPYEQYF. The CDR3 coding sequence is TGTGCCAGCAGTTCTCCCTACGAGCAGTACTTC. The V call is TRBV28, the J call TRBJ2-7, with unresolved D. The CDR3 is 11 residues long. Germline values: CDR1 MDHEN, CDR2 SYDVKM. The germline V and J ends were trimmed by 4 bases and 2 bases, with 3 bases remaining between them.

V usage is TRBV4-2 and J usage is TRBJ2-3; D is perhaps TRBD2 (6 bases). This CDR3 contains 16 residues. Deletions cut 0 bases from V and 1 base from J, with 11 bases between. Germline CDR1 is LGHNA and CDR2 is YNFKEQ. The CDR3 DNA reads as TGTGCCAGCAGCCAAGACGGGACTCAGCGCACAGATACGCAGTATTTT. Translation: CASSQDGTQRTDTQYF.

The CDR3, as DNA: TGTGCCAGCAGGCCGGGACAGAGGAATTCACCCCTCCACTTT. Protein product: CASRPGQRNSPLHF. This chain connects TRBV9 to TRBJ1-6; 7 bases are a match to TRBD1. The junction had 6 bases not matched to a gene; V was cut back by 5 bases and J by 7 bases. This CDR3 region has 14 residues. CDR1 is SGDLS, CDR2 YYNGEE, per germline.

The DNA for the CDR3 is TGTGCCTGGAGTGTACAAAGGAACACTGAAGCTTTCTTT. Its protein is CAWSVQRNTEAFF. The chain combines TRBV30 with TRBJ1-1; D is ambiguous. V lost 0 bases to trimming and J lost 1 base, with 6 bases between them. CDR1 is GTSNPN, CDR2 SVGIG, per germline (reference sequence). The CDR3 has 13 residues.

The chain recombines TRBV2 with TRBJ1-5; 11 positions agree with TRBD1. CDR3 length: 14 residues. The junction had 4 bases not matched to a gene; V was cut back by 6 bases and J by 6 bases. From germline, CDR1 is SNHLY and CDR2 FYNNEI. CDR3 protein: CASSPDRGLQPQHF. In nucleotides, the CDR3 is TGTGCCAGCAGCCCGGACAGGGGGCTTCAGCCCCAGCATTTT.

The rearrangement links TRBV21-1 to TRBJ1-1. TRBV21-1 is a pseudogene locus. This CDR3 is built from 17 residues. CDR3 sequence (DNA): TGTGCCAGCAGCAAAGTGAGCCGGCGGCTTGACCGAACTGAAGCTTTCTTT. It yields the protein CASSKVSRRLDRTEAFF.

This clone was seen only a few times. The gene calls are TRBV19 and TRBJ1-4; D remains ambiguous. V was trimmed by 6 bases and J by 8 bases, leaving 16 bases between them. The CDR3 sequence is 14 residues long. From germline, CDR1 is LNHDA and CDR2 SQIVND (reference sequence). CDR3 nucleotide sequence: TGTGCCAGTAGCAACTCCGGAGTATGGGAAAAACTGTTTTTT. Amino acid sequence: CASSNSGVWEKLFF. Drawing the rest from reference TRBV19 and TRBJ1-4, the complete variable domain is DGGITQSPKYLFRKEGQNVTLSCEQNLNHDAMYWYRQDPGQGLRLIYYSQIVNDFQKGDIAEGYSVSREKKESFPLTVTSAQKNPTAFYLCASSNSGVWEKLFFGSGTQLSVL.

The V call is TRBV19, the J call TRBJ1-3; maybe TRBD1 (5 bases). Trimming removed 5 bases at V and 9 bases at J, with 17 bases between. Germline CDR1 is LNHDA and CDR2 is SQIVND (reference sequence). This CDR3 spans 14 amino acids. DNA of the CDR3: TGTGCCAGTAGTGAGCCGGGACTATTCCCCACCATATATTTT. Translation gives CASSEPGLFPTIYF. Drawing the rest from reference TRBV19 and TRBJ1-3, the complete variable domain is DGGITQSPKYLFRKEGQNVTLSCEQNLNHDAMYWYRQDPGQGLRLIYYSQIVNDFQKGDIAEGYSVSREKKESFPLTVTSAQKNPTAFYLCASSEPGLFPTIYFGEGSWLTVV.

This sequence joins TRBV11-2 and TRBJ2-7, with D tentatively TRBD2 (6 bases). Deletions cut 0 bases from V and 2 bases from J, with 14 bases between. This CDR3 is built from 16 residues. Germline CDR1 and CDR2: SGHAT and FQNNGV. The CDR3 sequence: CASSLDIVSGAYEQYF. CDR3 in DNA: TGTGCCAGCAGCTTAGATATTGTGTCGGGGGCCTACGAGCAGTACTTC. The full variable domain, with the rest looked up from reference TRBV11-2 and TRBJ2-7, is EAGVAQSPRYKIIEKRQSVAFWCNPISGHATLYWYQQILGQGPKLLIQFQNNGVVDDSQLPKDRFSAERLKGVDSTLKIQPAKLEDSAVYLCASSLDIVSGAYEQYFGPGTRLTVT.

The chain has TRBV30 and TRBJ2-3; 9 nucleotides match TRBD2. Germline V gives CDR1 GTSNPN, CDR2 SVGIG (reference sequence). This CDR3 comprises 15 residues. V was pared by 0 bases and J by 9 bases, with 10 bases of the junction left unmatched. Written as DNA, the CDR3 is TGTGCCTGGAGTGTACCCGGCGGGAGGGCCAACACGCAGTATTTT. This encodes CAWSVPGGRANTQYF. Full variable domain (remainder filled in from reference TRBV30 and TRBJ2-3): SQTIHQWPATLVQPVGSPLSLECTVEGTSNPNLYWYRQAAGRGLQLLFYSVGIGQISSEVPQNLSASRPQDRQFILSSKKLLLSDSGFYLCAWSVPGGRANTQYFGPGTRLTVL.

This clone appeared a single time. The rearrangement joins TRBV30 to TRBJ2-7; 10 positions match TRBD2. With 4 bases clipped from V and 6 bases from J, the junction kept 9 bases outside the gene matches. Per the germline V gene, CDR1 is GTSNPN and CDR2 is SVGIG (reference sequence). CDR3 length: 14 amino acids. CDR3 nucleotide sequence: TGTGCCTGGACCCAGGGGCTAGCGGGAGCCGAGCAGTACTTC. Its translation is CAWTQGLAGAEQYF.

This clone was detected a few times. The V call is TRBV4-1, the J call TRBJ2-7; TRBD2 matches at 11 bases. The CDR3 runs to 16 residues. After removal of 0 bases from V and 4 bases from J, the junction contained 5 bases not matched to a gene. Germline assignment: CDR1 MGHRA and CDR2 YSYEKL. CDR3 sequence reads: CASSQEETSGSYEQYF. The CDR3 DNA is TGCGCCAGCAGCCAAGAGGAAACTAGCGGGAGTTACGAGCAGTACTTC.

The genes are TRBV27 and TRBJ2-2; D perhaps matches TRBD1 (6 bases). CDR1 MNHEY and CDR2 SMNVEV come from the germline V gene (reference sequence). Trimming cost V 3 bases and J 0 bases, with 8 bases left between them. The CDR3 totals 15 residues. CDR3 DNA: TGTGCCAGCAGTTTCGGGACACCGAACACCGGGGAGCTGTTTTTT. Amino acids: CASSFGTPNTGELFF.

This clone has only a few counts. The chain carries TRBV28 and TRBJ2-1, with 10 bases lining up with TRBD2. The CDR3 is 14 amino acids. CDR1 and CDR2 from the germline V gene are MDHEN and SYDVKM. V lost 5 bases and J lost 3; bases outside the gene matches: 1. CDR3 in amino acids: CASSRTSGYNEQFF. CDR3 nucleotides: TGTGCCAGCAGTCGGACTAGCGGCTACAATGAGCAGTTCTTC.

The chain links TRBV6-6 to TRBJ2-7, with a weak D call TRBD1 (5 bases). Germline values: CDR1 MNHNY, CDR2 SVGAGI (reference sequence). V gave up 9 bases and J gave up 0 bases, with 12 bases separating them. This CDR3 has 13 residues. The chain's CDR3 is CASGAYNSYEQYF. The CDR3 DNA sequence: TGTGCCAGTGGGGCGTACAACTCCTACGAGCAGTACTTC.

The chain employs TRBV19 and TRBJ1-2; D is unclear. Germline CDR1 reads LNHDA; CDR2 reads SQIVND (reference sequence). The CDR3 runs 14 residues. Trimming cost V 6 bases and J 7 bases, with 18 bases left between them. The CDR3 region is CASSGLAERAGYTF. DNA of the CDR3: TGTGCCAGTAGCGGCCTAGCCGAGAGGGCTGGCTACACCTTC.